Described below is a single T cell receptor beta chain sequence and its context. Method: immunoSEQ multiplex PCR; TCRdb's copy keeps in-frame clones and lacks some. The sample comprises roughly 400,000 clones, approximately 91% of which are singletons, and roughly 2% rests with the top ten. The source of the sample is a study of blood T cell repertoires in COVID-19. Study details: Acute and convalescent COVID-19 specimens originated in the United States, Italy and Spain.

This sequence was found in a woman between 35 and 50 years old with acute COVID-19. The specimen sequenced was PBMCs or T cells enriched from blood (not recorded which).

The CDR3 protein is CASSQESGGPTQYF. CDR3 nucleotides: TGTGCCAGCAGCCAAGAATCGGGGGGGCCTACCCAGTACTTC. The rearrangement uses TRBV14 and TRBJ2-5; TRBD2 matches 8 bases. The CDR3 consists of 14 residues. Germline lookup yields CDR1 SGHDN and CDR2 FVKESK. J was trimmed by 8 bases and V by 0 bases; bases with no gene match: 5.